This T cell receptor (beta chain) was identified during a study of PD-1 blockade in classical Hodgkin lymphoma. Regarding the study as a whole: The authors excluded patients who started nivolumab under 1 year after ASCT. Patients who responded completely had about the same baseline diversity as newly diagnosed patients. A significant rise in TCR diversity was seen by C4D1 for CD4+ cells but not for CD8+ cells.

This clone was found a few times. The antigen is unknown. Generated by immunoSEQ multiplex PCR, the TCRdb table keeps only in-frame clones and is missing some. The sample carries 50,000 to 85,000 clones, 70% to 80% recorded once. Brentuximab vedotin exposure varied among the patients, all of whom had relapsed after autologous stem cell transplantation. Losses at the gene ends were 9 bases for V and 6 bases for J; bases not matched to a gene: 7. The CDR3 extends over 13 amino acids. CDR1 is LNHNV, CDR2 YYDKDF, per germline (reference sequence). This clonotype was obtained from a human donor with classical Hodgkin lymphoma. The sample was peripheral blood mononuclear cells (PBMCs), taken before the second cycle of nivolumab. The chain uses TRBV15 and TRBJ2-7; 11 nucleotides align to TRBD1. The CDR3 DNA reads as TGTGCCACTGGGGACAGGGGGACCCGCGAGCAGTACTTC. Translating it yields CATGDRGTREQYF.